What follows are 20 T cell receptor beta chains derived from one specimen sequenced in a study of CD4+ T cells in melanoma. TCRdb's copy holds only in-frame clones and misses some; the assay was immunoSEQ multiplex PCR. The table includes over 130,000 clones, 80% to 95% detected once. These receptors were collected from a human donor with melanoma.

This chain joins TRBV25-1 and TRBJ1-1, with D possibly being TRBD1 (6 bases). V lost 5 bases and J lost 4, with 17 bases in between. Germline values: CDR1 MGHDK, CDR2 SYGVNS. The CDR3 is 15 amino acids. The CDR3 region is CASSPSTGIFTEAFF. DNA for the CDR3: TGTGCCAGCAGTCCTTCTACAGGGATATTCACTGAAGCTTTCTTT.

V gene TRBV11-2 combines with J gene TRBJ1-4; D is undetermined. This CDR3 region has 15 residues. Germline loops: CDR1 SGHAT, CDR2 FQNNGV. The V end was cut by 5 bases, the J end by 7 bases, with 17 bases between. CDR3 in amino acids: CASSPGSFQAEKLFF. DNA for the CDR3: TGTGCCAGCAGCCCTGGGAGTTTCCAAGCTGAAAAACTGTTTTTT.

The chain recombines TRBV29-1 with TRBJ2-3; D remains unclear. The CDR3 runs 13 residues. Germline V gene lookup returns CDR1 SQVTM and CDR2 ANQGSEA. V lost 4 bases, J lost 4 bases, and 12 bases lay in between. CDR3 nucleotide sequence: TGCAGCGTTGTCGTGACTGGCGCAGATACGCAGTATTTT. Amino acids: CSVVVTGADTQYF.

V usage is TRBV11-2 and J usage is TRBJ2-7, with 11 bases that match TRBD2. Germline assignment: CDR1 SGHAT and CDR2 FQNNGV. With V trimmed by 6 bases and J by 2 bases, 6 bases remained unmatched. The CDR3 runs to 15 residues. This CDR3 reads CASRSTSGGPYEQYF. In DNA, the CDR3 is TGTGCCAGCAGATCCACTAGCGGGGGCCCCTACGAGCAGTACTTC.

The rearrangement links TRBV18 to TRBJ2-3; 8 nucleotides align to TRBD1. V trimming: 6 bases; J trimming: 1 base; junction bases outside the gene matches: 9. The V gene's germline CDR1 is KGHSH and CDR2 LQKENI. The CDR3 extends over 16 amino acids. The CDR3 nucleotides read TGTGCCAGCTCTTTCCTAGGACAGGGAGGCACAGATACGCAGTATTTT. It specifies CASSFLGQGGTDTQYF.

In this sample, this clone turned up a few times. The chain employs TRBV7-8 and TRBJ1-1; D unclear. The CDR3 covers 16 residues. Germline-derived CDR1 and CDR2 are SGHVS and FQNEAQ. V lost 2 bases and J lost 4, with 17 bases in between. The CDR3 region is CASSLHELGLGTEAFF. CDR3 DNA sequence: TGTGCCAGCAGCTTACACGAGTTGGGTCTGGGCACTGAAGCTTTCTTT.

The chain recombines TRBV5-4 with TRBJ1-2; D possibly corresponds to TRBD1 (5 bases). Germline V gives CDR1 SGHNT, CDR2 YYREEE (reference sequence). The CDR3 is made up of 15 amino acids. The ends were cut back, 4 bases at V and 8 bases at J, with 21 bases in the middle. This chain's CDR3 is CASSPGPTLLGGYTF. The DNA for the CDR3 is TGTGCCAGCAGCCCGGGGCCAACCCTTCTCGGCGGCTACACCTTC.

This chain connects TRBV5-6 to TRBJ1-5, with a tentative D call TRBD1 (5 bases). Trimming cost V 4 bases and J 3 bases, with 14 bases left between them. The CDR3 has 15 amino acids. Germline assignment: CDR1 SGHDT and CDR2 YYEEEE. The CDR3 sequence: CASSPMGLTNQPQHF. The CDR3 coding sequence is TGTGCCAGCAGCCCCATGGGGCTGACCAATCAGCCCCAGCATTTT.

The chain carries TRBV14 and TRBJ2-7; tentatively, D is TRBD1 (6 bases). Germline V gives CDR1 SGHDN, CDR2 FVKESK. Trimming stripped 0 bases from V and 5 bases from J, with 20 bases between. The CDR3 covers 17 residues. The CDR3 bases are TGTGCCAGCAGCCAAGACCATGTAGCGCCAAAGGGGGACGAGCAGTACTTC. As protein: CASSQDHVAPKGDEQYF.

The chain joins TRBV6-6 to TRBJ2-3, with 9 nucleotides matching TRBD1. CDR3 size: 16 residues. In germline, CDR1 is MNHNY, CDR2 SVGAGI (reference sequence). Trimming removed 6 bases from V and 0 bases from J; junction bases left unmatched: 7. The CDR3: CASRDTGTGSTDTQYF. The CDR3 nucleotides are TGTGCCAGCAGGGACACCGGGACAGGGAGCACAGATACGCAGTATTTT.

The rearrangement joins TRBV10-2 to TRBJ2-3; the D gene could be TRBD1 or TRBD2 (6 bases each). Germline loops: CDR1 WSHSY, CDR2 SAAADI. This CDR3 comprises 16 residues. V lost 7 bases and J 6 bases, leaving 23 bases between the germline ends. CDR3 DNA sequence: TGCGCCAGCACTGGGGGGCCTGCGGGGTCAGGCGATACGCAGTATTTT. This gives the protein CASTGGPAGSGDTQYF.

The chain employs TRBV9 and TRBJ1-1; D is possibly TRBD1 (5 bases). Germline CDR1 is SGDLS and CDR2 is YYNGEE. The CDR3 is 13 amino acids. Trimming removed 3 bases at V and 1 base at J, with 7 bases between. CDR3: CASSARGNTEAFF. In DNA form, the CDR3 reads TGTGCCAGCAGCGCGAGGGGGAACACTGAAGCTTTCTTT.

The CDR3, as DNA: TGCGCCAGCAGTTCCGGGACGGGCTCTGGAAACACCATATATTTT. As protein: CASSSGTGSGNTIYF. The chain links TRBV5-1 to TRBJ1-3; possibly TRBD1 for D (5 bases). Germline V gene data show CDR1 as SGHRS and CDR2 as YFSETQ. This CDR3 has 15 amino acids. Between the trimmed V and J ends, which lost 5 bases and 0 bases, there was a span of 12 bases.

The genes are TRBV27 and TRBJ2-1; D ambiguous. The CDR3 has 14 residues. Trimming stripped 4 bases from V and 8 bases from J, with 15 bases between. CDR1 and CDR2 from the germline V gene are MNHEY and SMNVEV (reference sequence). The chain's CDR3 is CASSSRAARDEQFF. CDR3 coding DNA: TGTGCCAGCAGTTCACGGGCCGCCCGAGATGAGCAGTTCTTC.

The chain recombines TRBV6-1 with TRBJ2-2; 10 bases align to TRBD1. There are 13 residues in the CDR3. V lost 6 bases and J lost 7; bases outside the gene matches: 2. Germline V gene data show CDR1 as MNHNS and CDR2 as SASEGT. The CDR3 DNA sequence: TGTGCCAGCAGGGACAGGGGGGACGGGGAGCTGTTTTTT. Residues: CASRDRGDGELFF.

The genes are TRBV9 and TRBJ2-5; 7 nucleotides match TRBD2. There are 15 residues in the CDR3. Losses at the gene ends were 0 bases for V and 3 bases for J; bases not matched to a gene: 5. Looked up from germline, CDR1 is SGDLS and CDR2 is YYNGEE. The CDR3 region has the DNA TGTGCCAGCAGCGTAGGGCGGCTAGCGGAAGAGACCCAGTACTTC. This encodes CASSVGRLAEETQYF.

CDR3 amino acids: CATVGRGNYGYTF. The CDR3 DNA follows: TGTGCCACCGTGGGTCGGGGAAACTATGGCTACACCTTC. This chain links TRBV19 with TRBJ1-2; D is ambiguous. The CDR3 covers 13 residues. Germline values: CDR1 LNHDA, CDR2 SQIVND (reference sequence). V was shortened by 10 bases and J by 2 bases, with 14 bases between the two germline ends.

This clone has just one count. CDR3 in amino acids: CASSLGSRGGYETQYF. The CDR3 bases are TGCGCCAGCAGCTTGGGGTCGCGGGGGGGCTATGAGACCCAGTACTTC. This sequence joins TRBV5-1 and TRBJ2-5, with 9 bases fitting TRBD2. With 0 bases clipped from V and 5 bases from J, the junction kept 8 bases outside the gene matches. CDR3 length: 16 residues. The germline CDR1 and CDR2 sequences are SGHRS and YFSETQ.

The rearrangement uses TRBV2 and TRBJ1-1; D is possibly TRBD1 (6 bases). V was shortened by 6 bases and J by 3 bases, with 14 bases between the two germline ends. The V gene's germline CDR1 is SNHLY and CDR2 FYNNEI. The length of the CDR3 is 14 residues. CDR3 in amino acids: CASSVIGGDTEAFF. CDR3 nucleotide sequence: TGTGCCAGCAGCGTAATAGGGGGAGACACTGAAGCTTTCTTT.

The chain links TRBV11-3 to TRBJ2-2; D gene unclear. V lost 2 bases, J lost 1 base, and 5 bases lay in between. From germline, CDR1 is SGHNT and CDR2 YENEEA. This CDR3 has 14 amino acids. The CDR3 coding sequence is TGTGCCAGCAGCTTATTTATGAACACCGGGGAGCTGTTTTTT. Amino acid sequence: CASSLFMNTGELFF. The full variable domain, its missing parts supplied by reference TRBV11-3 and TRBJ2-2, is EAGVVQSPRYKIIEKKQPVAFWCNPISGHNTLYWYLQNLGQGPELLIRYENEEAVDDSQLPKDRFSAERLKGVDSTLKIQPAELGDSAVYLCASSLFMNTGELFFGEGSRLTVL.